There are a few counts of the clone carrying this T cell receptor beta chain. The record originates from a study of T-cell reconstitution after alpha-beta-depleted transplantation in children. This CDR3 has 14 amino acids. Germline-derived CDR1 and CDR2 are SQVTM and ANQGSEA. V was trimmed by 6 bases and J by 1 base, leaving 13 bases between them. The library targeted TCRbeta and was prepared with unique molecular identifiers. TCRdb called the PCR reads again in MiXCR, with one record for every CDR3 protein. Among about 500,000 distinct CDR3 sequences listed, 32% were seen once. The sample consisted of PBMCs from the stem cell graft donor, taken from the stem cell graft. The chain uses TRBV29-1 and TRBJ1-3; possibly TRBD1 for D (5 bases). The receptor was derived from a human donor who donated a stem cell graft to a child with aplastic anemia. CDR3 in DNA: TGCAGCGTGTCAATCGGGGGGTCTGGAAACACCATATATTTT. It specifies CSVSIGGSGNTIYF.